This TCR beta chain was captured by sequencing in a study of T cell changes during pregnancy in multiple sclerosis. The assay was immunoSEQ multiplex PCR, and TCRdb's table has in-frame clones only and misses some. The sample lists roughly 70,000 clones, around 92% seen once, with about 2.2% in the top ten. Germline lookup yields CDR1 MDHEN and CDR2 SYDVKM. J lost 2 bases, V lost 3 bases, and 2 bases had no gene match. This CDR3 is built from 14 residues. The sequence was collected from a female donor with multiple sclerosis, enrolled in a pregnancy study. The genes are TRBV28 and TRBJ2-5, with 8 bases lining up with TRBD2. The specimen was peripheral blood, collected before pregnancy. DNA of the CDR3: TGTGCCAGCAGTTTCGCGGGAGGTCAAGAGACCCAGTACTTC. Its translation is CASSFAGGQETQYF.